This entry is about one TCR beta chain. The sample comes from a study of neoadjuvant anti-PD-1 for oral cavity cancer. Whole-study context: Most patients had three to four biweekly doses of 3 mg/kg nivolumab before resection.

PBMC libraries mostly used approximately 0.5 ug of input genomic DNA, with six replicates per sample. Libraries were prepared by immunoSEQ multiplex PCR; TCRdb keeps only in-frame clonotypes and omits some of them. The table has 65,000 to 95,000 clones, 84% seen once; the top ten hold approximately 3.4%. The CDR3 has 16 residues. Looked up from germline, CDR1 is LNHDA and CDR2 is SQIVND (reference sequence). V was pared by 5 bases and J by 7 bases, with 12 bases of the junction left unmatched. Patients had newly diagnosed, untreated stage II-IVA oral cavity squamous cell carcinoma. No culture or expansion preceded analysis of these blood cells.

This TCR was sampled from a person between 40 and 79 years old with oral cavity squamous cell carcinoma. Sample: PBMCs, taken before nivolumab (anti-PD-1) treatment. The chain uses TRBV19 and TRBJ2-1; 9 bases are shared with TRBD1. This chain's CDR3 is CASSGGGQGNRNEQFF. The CDR3 bases are TGTGCCAGTAGTGGGGGGGGACAGGGAAATCGGAATGAGCAGTTCTTC.